The 14 T cell receptor beta chains below all came from one sample that was sequenced in a study of blood T cell repertoires in COVID-19 (dated by TCRdb to 2018 to 2020). Library prep was done by the immunoSEQ multiplex PCR assay. TCRdb holds this immuneACCESS table with in-frame rearrangements only. Some clones are missing; in checked studies, unresolved V genes explain under half, and the rest has no known cause. For this sample there are hundreds of thousands of clones; 75% to 90% appear just once. Clones ranked in the top ten supply approximately 1.2% of the sample. The specimen was PBMCs or T cells enriched from blood (not recorded which). The receptors shown here come from a man under 40 who had recovered from COVID-19.

Only a few counts were recorded for this clone. This rearrangement joins TRBV2 to TRBJ2-7; 7 positions match TRBD1. Germline CDR1 is SNHLY and CDR2 is FYNNEI. This CDR3 is 14 amino acids long. Trimming cost V 6 bases and J 2 bases; bases outside gene matches: 7. The CDR3 here is CASRIRGSPYEQYF. The CDR3 DNA reads TGTGCCAGCAGGATCAGGGGGAGTCCCTACGAGCAGTACTTC.

The chain's CDR3 is CASKPSGRAYTQYF. The CDR3 region has the DNA TGTGCCAGCAAGCCTAGCGGGAGGGCATATACGCAGTATTTT. V usage is TRBV6-5 and J usage is TRBJ2-3, with 12 bases that match TRBD2. CDR1 and CDR2 (germline): MNHEY, SVGAGI. The J segment lost 7 bases and the V segment lost 7 bases, leaving 6 bases of the junction unmatched. The CDR3 covers 14 residues.

This chain connects TRBV27 to TRBJ2-5, with TRBD2 as a possible D gene (6 bases). The germline V gene encodes CDR1 MNHEY and CDR2 SMNVEV (reference sequence). Between the trimmed V and J ends, which lost 3 bases and 2 bases, there was a span of 25 bases. The CDR3 runs 19 residues. The CDR3: CASSFTSGVLAIQQETQYF. The CDR3, as DNA: TGTGCCAGCAGTTTTACTTCGGGGGTCCTTGCCATCCAACAAGAGACCCAGTACTTC.

The V and J genes are TRBV5-1 and TRBJ2-3; TRBD2 matches 8 bases. The length of the CDR3 is 15 residues. V was clipped by 4 bases and J by 4 bases; unmatched bases: 8. Germline lookup yields CDR1 SGHRS and CDR2 YFSETQ. The CDR3 DNA is TGCGCCAGCAGCCACCCTCGGGGGGGCGCAGATACGCAGTATTTT. Translated, it gives CASSHPRGGADTQYF.

This chain connects TRBV4-1 to TRBJ1-4; 10 nucleotides agree with TRBD1. The J segment lost 8 bases and the V segment lost 3 bases, leaving 15 bases of the junction unmatched. The CDR3 totals 18 residues. Germline lookup yields CDR1 MGHRA and CDR2 YSYEKL. The CDR3 DNA reads as TGCGCCAGCAGCCAGGCCGTCGGCACCGGGACAGGGGTAGAAAAACTGTTTTTT. Its protein is CASSQAVGTGTGVEKLFF.

This clone has a handful of counts. The chain couples TRBV6-1 to TRBJ2-3, with 11 bases that match TRBD2. Losses at the gene ends were 4 bases for V and 3 bases for J; bases not matched to a gene: 12. Germline values: CDR1 MNHNS, CDR2 SASEGT. This CDR3 is built from 18 residues. The CDR3 DNA reads as TGTGCCAGCAGTGTTAGCGGGAGGGCCCATCTTCCGACAGATACGCAGTATTTT. This gives the protein CASSVSGRAHLPTDTQYF.

This clone was detected only once. The rearrangement joins TRBV10-1 to TRBJ2-2; 10 bases line up with TRBD2. V shed 6 bases, J shed 4 bases, and the junction held 5 bases outside the gene matches. This CDR3 contains 15 residues. Per germline, CDR1 WNHNN and CDR2 SYGVQD (reference sequence). The CDR3 nucleotides are TGCGCCAGCAGAGCGGGACTAGCGACCACCGGGGAGCTGTTTTTT. It translates to CASRAGLATTGELFF.

This chain links TRBV5-1 with TRBJ2-4, with D perhaps matching TRBD2 (6 bases). The CDR3 is made up of 15 amino acids. Deletions cut 7 bases from V and 1 base from J, with 15 bases between. Looked up from germline, CDR1 is SGHRS and CDR2 is YFSETQ. The CDR3 protein is CASSFGGNAKNIQYF. CDR3 DNA sequence: TGCGCCAGCTCATTTGGAGGGAACGCCAAAAACATTCAGTACTTC. The variable domain in full, with the rest retrieved from reference TRBV5-1 and TRBJ2-4, is KAGVTQTPRYLIKTRGQQVTLSCSPISGHRSVSWYQQTPGQGLQFLFEYFSETQRNKGNFPGRFSGRQFSNSRSEMNVSTLELGDSALYLCASSFGGNAKNIQYFGAGTRLSVL.

The CDR3 nucleotides read TGTGCCAGTAGTATGCCCGGGACTAGCGGGAGCTTTGGCACAGATACGCAGTATTTT. Amino acids: CASSMPGTSGSFGTDTQYF. The V and J genes are TRBV19 and TRBJ2-3; 14 bases are shared with TRBD2. The J segment lost 1 base and the V segment lost 3 bases, leaving 9 bases of the junction unmatched. The CDR3 loop spans 19 amino acids. The germline CDR1 and CDR2 sequences are LNHDA and SQIVND (reference sequence).

The V call is TRBV30, the J call TRBJ2-1; 10 bases align to TRBD2. V lost 0 bases and J lost 15; bases outside the gene matches: 11. The CDR3 is made up of 14 amino acids. CDR1 and CDR2 from the germline V gene are GTSNPN and SVGIG (reference sequence). This CDR3 reads CAWSVQSGRAFRFF. CDR3 DNA: TGTGCCTGGAGTGTACAAAGCGGGAGGGCCTTTCGGTTCTTC.

J is TRBJ1-5 and V is TRBV6-5, with a possible D match to TRBD1 (6 bases). CDR1 is MNHEY and CDR2 is SVGAGI in the germline V gene. V was clipped by 0 bases and J by 6 bases, with 12 bases between them. The CDR3 consists of 15 residues. As DNA, the CDR3 is TGTGCCAGCAGTTACTCGTTTGAAGGGGGTCAGCCCCAGCATTTT. This sequence encodes CASSYSFEGGQPQHF.

Of note for this clone: This specimen includes other DNA sequences encoding the same CDR3. V gene TRBV27 combines with J gene TRBJ2-7; tentative D call: TRBD2 (6 bases). This CDR3 contains 14 residues. The germline V gene encodes CDR1 MNHEY and CDR2 SMNVEV (reference sequence). The V end was cut by 6 bases, the J end by 0 bases, with 12 bases between. The CDR3 reads CASSLRGGSYEQYF. CDR3 in DNA: TGTGCCAGCAGCCTGCGGGGCGGCTCCTACGAGCAGTACTTC.

The chain employs TRBV10-1 and TRBJ2-7; 8 bases are a match to TRBD2. V was pared by 3 bases and J by 5 bases, with 9 bases of the junction left unmatched. The germline V gene has CDR1 WNHNN and CDR2 SYGVQD (reference sequence). This CDR3 comprises 15 residues. The CDR3 loop reads CASSDTGGAIDEQYF. The CDR3 bases are TGCGCCAGCAGTGATACGGGAGGGGCGATCGACGAGCAGTACTTC.

V is TRBV24-1 and J is TRBJ2-1, with TRBD2 identical over 13 bases. Unmatched junction bases numbered 15, after V lost 9 bases and J lost 8 bases. CDR1 and CDR2 from the germline V gene are KGHDR and SFDVKD. This CDR3 is 17 amino acids long. The CDR3 spells CATPSTTSGRASHEQFF. In DNA form, the CDR3 reads TGTGCCACCCCATCTACAACTAGCGGGAGGGCCAGCCATGAGCAGTTCTTC.